The T cell receptor (beta chain) described here comes from a study of blood T cell repertoires in COVID-19. Authors' analysis steps: Reference gene primer amplification yielded estimated nucleated cell counts. TCRdb keeps only in-frame clones here, not all; method: immunoSEQ multiplex PCR. That table supplies the V and J calls and clone size; D and trimming were determined from the DNA. Among about 150,000 clones listed, about 89% were seen once. This TCR was sampled from a man aged 50-60 years with active COVID-19. The sample comprised peripheral blood.

The CDR3 loop is CASTLIPGGEANVLTF. The CDR3 DNA follows: TGCGCCAGCACCTTAATCCCCGGGGGTGAGGCCAACGTCCTGACTTTC. V usage is TRBV5-1 and J usage is TRBJ2-6; tentative D call: TRBD2 (6 bases). The V gene lost 6 bases and the J gene lost 6 bases, with 19 bases spanning the gap. The CDR3 has 16 amino acids. The germline gives CDR1 SGHRS, CDR2 YFSETQ.